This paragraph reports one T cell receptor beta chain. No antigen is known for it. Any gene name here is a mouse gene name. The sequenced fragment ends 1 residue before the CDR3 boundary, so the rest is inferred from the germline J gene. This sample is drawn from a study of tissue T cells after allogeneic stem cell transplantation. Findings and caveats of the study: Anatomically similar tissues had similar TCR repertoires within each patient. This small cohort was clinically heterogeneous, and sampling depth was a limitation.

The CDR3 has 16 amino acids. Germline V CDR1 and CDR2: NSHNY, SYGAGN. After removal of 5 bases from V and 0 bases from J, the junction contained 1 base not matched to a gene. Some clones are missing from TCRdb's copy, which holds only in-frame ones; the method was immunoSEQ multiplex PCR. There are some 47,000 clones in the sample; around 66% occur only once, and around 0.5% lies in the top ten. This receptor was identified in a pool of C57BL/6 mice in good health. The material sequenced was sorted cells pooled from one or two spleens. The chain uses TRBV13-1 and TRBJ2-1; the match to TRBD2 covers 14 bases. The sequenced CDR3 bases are TGTGCCAGCAGGGGACTGGGGGGGCCTAACTATGCTGAGCAGTTC. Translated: CASRGLGGPNYAEQF. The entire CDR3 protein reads CASRGLGGPNYAEQFF.